These 14 T cell receptor beta chains came from one sample sequenced in a study of blood T cell repertoires in COVID-19. Sequencing used immunoSEQ multiplex PCR; TCRdb keeps in-frame clones, though not all of them. Among about 380,000 clones, 88% were seen once, and the ten largest hold 1.2%. Sequenced input: PBMCs or T cells enriched from blood (not recorded which). These receptors all come from a woman between 18 and 30 years old who had recovered from COVID-19.

The chain is built from TRBV5-1 and TRBJ1-4; no reliable D call. The germline V gene encodes CDR1 SGHRS and CDR2 YFSETQ. This CDR3 contains 13 residues. V lost 4 bases, J lost 3 bases, and 7 bases lay in between. The CDR3 is CASSGLSNEKLFF. CDR3 DNA sequence: TGCGCCAGCAGCGGACTTTCTAATGAAAAACTGTTTTTT. The full variable domain, rest sourced from reference TRBV5-1 and TRBJ1-4, is KAGVTQTPRYLIKTRGQQVTLSCSPISGHRSVSWYQQTPGQGLQFLFEYFSETQRNKGNFPGRFSGRQFSNSRSEMNVSTLELGDSALYLCASSGLSNEKLFFGSGTQLSVL.

The chain uses TRBV3-1 (or the pseudogene TRBV3-2) and TRBJ2-7; D may be TRBD2 (5 bases). Germline V gives CDR1 LGHDT, CDR2 YNNKEL (reference sequence). CDR3 length equals 14 residues. Trimming took off 2 bases at V and 3 bases at J, with 11 bases between the two ends. As DNA, the CDR3 is TGTGCCAGCAGCCAATTGGGAGACTACTACGAGCAGTACTTC. Encoded protein: CASSQLGDYYEQYF.

The chain carries TRBV30 and TRBJ1-1, with 12 bases aligning to TRBD1. J was trimmed by 4 bases and V by 3 bases; bases with no gene match: 3. This CDR3 spans 14 amino acids. Germline assignment: CDR1 GTSNPN and CDR2 SVGIG (reference sequence). The CDR3, as DNA: TGTGCCTGGAGCCCGGGACAGGGGGCCACTGAAGCTTTCTTT. Its translation is CAWSPGQGATEAFF.

This chain uses TRBV5-6 with TRBJ1-2; D may be TRBD1 (5 bases). The ends were cut back, 0 bases at V and 6 bases at J, with 15 bases in the middle. The germline V gene has CDR1 SGHDT and CDR2 YYEEEE. The CDR3 extends over 15 amino acids. CDR3 sequence reads: CASSLGSAQGHGYTF. The CDR3 DNA follows: TGTGCCAGCAGCTTGGGGTCGGCCCAGGGCCATGGCTACACCTTC.

The chain joins TRBV12-5 to TRBJ1-5; D remains ambiguous. Germline V gene sequence: CDR1 LGHNT, CDR2 FRNRAP. CDR3 length: 13 residues. The V end lost 7 bases, the J end lost 0 bases, and 7 bases lay between the germline ends. CDR3 sequence (DNA): TGTGCTAGTGCTCCCAGTAGCAATCAGCCCCAGCATTTT. It yields the protein CASAPSSNQPQHF.

This clone was seen a handful of times. A read error may account for a junction end that differs from germline. The chain links TRBV11-1 to TRBJ2-5; 7 bases line up with TRBD1. The CDR3 loop spans 14 amino acids. Germline assignment: CDR1 SGHAT and CDR2 FQDESV (reference sequence). The CDR3 loop is CASSLDRVEETQYF. CDR3 nucleotide sequence: TGTGCCAGCAGTTTAGACAGGGTGGAAGAGACCCAGTACTTC.

This chain links TRBV6-5 with TRBJ1-2, with D possibly matching TRBD1 (6 bases). CDR1 MNHEY and CDR2 SVGAGI come from the germline V gene. Deletions cut 4 bases from V and 0 bases from J, with 15 bases between. The length of the CDR3 is 16 residues. The CDR3 protein is CASSSIQGDSNYGYTF. The CDR3, as DNA: TGTGCCAGCAGTTCCATACAGGGCGATTCTAACTATGGCTACACCTTC.

This chain connects TRBV5-1 to TRBJ1-5, with TRBD1 identical over 8 bases. V trimming: 0 bases; J trimming: 6 bases; junction bases outside the gene matches: 2. The length of the CDR3 is 14 residues. Germline CDR1 SGHRS, CDR2 YFSETQ. CDR3 DNA sequence: TGCGCCAGCAGCTTGGGCCAGGGGGCTCAGCCCCAGCATTTT. The encoded protein is CASSLGQGAQPQHF. The full variable domain, completed using reference TRBV5-1 and TRBJ1-5, is KAGVTQTPRYLIKTRGQQVTLSCSPISGHRSVSWYQQTPGQGLQFLFEYFSETQRNKGNFPGRFSGRQFSNSRSEMNVSTLELGDSALYLCASSLGQGAQPQHFGDGTRLSIL.

The V call is TRBV7-2, the J call TRBJ1-2; 8 bases line up with TRBD1. The CDR3 has 14 residues. V lost 1 base to trimming and J lost 8 bases; unmatched junction nucleotides: 6. Germline V gene sequence: CDR1 SGHTA, CDR2 FQGNSA. CDR3 DNA sequence: TGTGCCAGCAGCTTAGGATCAGGGGGCGCGGGCTACACCTTC. This sequence encodes CASSLGSGGAGYTF.

The CDR3 nucleotides read TGCGCCAGCAGCCAGATAAGGACAGGGATCTTGAACACTGAAGCTTTCTTT. Its protein is CASSQIRTGILNTEAFF. This sequence joins TRBV4-1 and TRBJ1-1, with TRBD1 matching over 8 bases. Looked up from germline, CDR1 is MGHRA and CDR2 is YSYEKL. V was clipped by 3 bases and J by 0 bases; unmatched bases: 9. The length of the CDR3 is 17 residues.

This rearrangement joins TRBV27 to TRBJ1-1; D perhaps matches TRBD1 (5 bases). The CDR3 is made up of 13 amino acids. Trimming pared 6 bases from V and 0 bases from J, leaving 8 bases between. Germline CDR1 is MNHEY and CDR2 is SMNVEV (reference sequence). The CDR3 protein is CASSRQLNTEAFF. DNA for the CDR3: TGTGCCAGCAGCCGACAGCTGAACACTGAAGCTTTCTTT.

The chain couples TRBV16 to TRBJ1-2; D may be TRBD1 (5 bases). V lost 1 base and J lost 2, with 17 bases in between. The germline V gene encodes CDR1 KGHSY and CDR2 FQNENV. The CDR3 loop spans 17 amino acids. The CDR3 loop is CASSQLKQDAVNYGYTF. CDR3 nucleotides: TGTGCCAGCAGCCAATTGAAACAGGACGCGGTGAACTATGGCTACACCTTC.

This clone has only a few counts. The V call is TRBV30, the J call TRBJ1-2, with D perhaps matching TRBD1 (5 bases). From germline, CDR1 is GTSNPN and CDR2 SVGIG (reference sequence). The CDR3 is made up of 15 amino acids. The V end lost 0 bases, the J end lost 5 bases, and 16 bases lay between the germline ends. The CDR3 protein is CAWSVGGRVEYGYTF. Here the CDR3 DNA reads TGTGCCTGGAGTGTGGGTGGCAGGGTAGAGTATGGCTACACCTTC.

The chain combines TRBV27 with TRBJ1-5, with D possibly being TRBD1 (5 bases). This CDR3 comprises 16 residues. Germline V gives CDR1 MNHEY, CDR2 SMNVEV (reference sequence). The V and J ends lost 2 bases and 5 bases respectively, with 16 bases between them. The CDR3 protein is CASSLPGTTLDQPQHF. CDR3 DNA: TGTGCCAGCAGTTTACCAGGGACTACTTTAGATCAGCCCCAGCATTTT.